This T cell receptor beta chain was sequenced for a study of T cell responses to AZD1222 COVID-19 vaccine. Findings and caveats of the study: Clonal diversity may have been underestimated, and the donors were mostly white British, with more females than males.

This clone was seen only once. Its specificity is unknown. Germline V gives CDR1 SEHNR, CDR2 FQNEAQ (reference sequence). The CDR3 is 11 residues long. Trimming stripped 2 bases from V and 1 base from J, with 0 bases between. Assay: immunoSEQ multiplex PCR; the TCRdb copy retains only in-frame clones and omits some. The table records 80,000 or so clones, roughly 85% of them present only once. The TCR comes from an adult in good health. V usage is TRBV7-9 and J usage is TRBJ2-7; D remains ambiguous. The sequencing here drew on peripheral blood, taken on day 0 of AZD1222 vaccination. CDR3 sequence (DNA): TGTGCCAGCAGCTTATCCTACGAGCAGTACTTC. It specifies CASSLSYEQYF.